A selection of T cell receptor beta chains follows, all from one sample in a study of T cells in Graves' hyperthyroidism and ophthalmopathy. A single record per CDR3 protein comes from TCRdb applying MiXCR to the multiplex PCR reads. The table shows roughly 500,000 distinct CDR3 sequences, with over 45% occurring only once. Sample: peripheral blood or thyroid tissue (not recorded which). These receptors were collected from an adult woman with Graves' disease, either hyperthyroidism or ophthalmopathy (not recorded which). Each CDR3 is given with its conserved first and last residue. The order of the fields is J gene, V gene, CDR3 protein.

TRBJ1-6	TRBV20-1	CSARDRDSPNSPLHF
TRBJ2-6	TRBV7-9	CASSLGSTNVLTF
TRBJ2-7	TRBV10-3	CAISKRYTTYEQYF
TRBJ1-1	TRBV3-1	CASSQAGNTEAFF
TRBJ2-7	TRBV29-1	CSAGTGMNEQYF
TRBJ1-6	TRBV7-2	CASSPARGTGFDSPLHF
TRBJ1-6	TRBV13	CASSRDRINSPLHF
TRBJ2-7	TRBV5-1	CASSWGLAAYSYEQYF
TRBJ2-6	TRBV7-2	CASSLVGTHSGANVLTF
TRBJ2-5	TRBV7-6	CASSCHRETQYF
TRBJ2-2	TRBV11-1	CATQARGDAATGELFF
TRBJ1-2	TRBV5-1	CASSSGGVSGYTF
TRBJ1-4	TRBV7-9	CASTLRGDEKLFF
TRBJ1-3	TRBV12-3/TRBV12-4	CASNPPTDSYGNTIYF
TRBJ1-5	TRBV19	CASVRDHDSNQPQHF
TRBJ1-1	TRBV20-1	CSARAPGGYTEAFF
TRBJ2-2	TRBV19	CASTRPSGTGELFF
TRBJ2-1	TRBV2	CASNRETTLSNEQFF
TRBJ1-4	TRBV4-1	CASRQDSFATNEKLFF
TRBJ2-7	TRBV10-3	CAISEAGQYSYEQYF
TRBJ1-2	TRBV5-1	CASSDDLQGINYGYTF
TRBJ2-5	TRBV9	CASSGGAGWQTQYF
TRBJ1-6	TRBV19	CASSPAQGVISPLHF
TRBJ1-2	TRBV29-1	CSAKLDTDGYTF
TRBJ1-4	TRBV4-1	CASSQDMGRRKLFF
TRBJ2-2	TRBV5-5	CASSTPSGQGTGELFF
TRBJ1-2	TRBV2	CASRNQGVSVYGYTF
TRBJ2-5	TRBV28	CASSTISGRGGQETQYF
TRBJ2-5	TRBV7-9	CAWSGTKETQYF
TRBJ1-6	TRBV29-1	CSASGVSGNSPLHF
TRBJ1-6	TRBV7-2	CASSSGQGGGSPLHF
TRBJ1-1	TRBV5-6	CASSLDWTDDTEAFF
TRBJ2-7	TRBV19	CASSSDRGHEQYF